These 14 T cell receptor delta chains came from one sample sequenced in a study of DNA immune sequencing with unique molecular identifiers. All 8 TRDV and 4 TRDJ genes were targeted in 32-plex amplification of genomic DNA. Adapter PCR followed 3 to 4 barcoding PCR cycles that attached a 12-nucleotide UMI. TCRdb repeated clone calling on the multiplex PCR reads with CATT. Found here are about 4,700 delta-chain clones, over 10% of them singletons; the top ten hold around 50%. Sequenced: gamma-delta T cells enriched from blood buffy coat, or unenriched PBMCs (not recorded which). These receptors all stem from a human donor in good health.

This clone was seen a handful of times. One end of the junction fails to match germline, which may point to a read error. The same CDR3 can be traced to other DNA sequences in this sample. The CDR3 DNA follows: TGTGCCTGTGACAAACTGGGGGATACGCAGGCCGATAAACTAATCTTT. Protein: CACDKLGDTQADKLIF. The chain has TRDV2 and TRDJ1, with 13 bases matching TRDD3. The CDR3 totals 16 residues. Germline V gives CDR1 GEAIGNYY, CDR2 EKD.

As concerns this clone: TCRdb lists the protein of a much larger clone for this DNA, which differs at residue 5, so this is likely a read error; the protein given here is translated from the DNA itself. The chain has TRDV2 and TRDJ1, with 9 bases identical to TRDD3. The CDR3 extends over 17 amino acids. The V gene's germline CDR1 is GEAIGNYY and CDR2 EKD. V was pared by 2 bases and J by 0 bases, with 9 bases of the junction left unmatched. CDR3 sequence: CACDNLTGGPYTDKLIF. The CDR3 DNA sequence: TGTGCCTGTGACAACCTTACTGGGGGACCCTACACCGATAAACTCATCTTT.

No V gene call was produced; the J gene was TRDJ1. CDR3 length: 15 amino acids. The CDR3 loop reads CALGGLPVDIDKLIF. DNA for the CDR3: TGTGCTCTTGGGGGCCTACCGGTCGACATCGATAAACTCATCTTT.

Note on this clone: Only one base separates this from a far larger clonotype, so it likely reflects a read error. In the same sample, other DNA sequences code for this CDR3. The chain uses TRAV38-2/DV8 and TRDJ1; 13 bases match TRDD3. The CDR3 runs 24 residues. The trim removed 1 base at V and 0 bases at J, leaving 24 bases unmatched. Germline V lookup: CDR1 TSESDYY, CDR2 QEAYKQQN. CDR3 nucleotides: TGTGCTTATAGGAGCCTCAACCTTCCTGCCCCGAACTGGGGGATACGCTATTACACCGATAAACTCATCTTT. This gives the protein CAYRSLNLPAPNWGIRYYTDKLIF.

This clone has a handful of counts. The assigned J gene is TRDJ1, but the V gene is uncalled; the tabulated D call, TRDD2, remains unverified against the DNA. The CDR3 runs 18 residues. CDR3 DNA sequence: TGTGCTCTTGGGGTCCCTCCTTCCTACGTCCCTATTTACGATAAACTCATCTTT. It specifies CALGVPPSYVPIYDKLIF.

The sample holds a few counts of this clone. The translation of this DNA and the TCRdb protein of a much larger clone differ at residue 4, probably owing to a read error; the protein shown here is translated from the DNA. This chain joins TRDV2 and TRDJ3; maybe TRDD3 (5 bases). The CDR3 length is 19 residues. Germline loops: CDR1 GEAIGNYY, CDR2 EKD. CDR3 bases: TGTGCCTGTTACACGGGGGGGCTACGGAGCTCCTGGGACACCCGACAGATGTTTTTC. This gives the protein CACYTGGLRSSWDTRQMFF.

This clone was observed many times. The rearrangement uses TRDV2 and TRDJ1; 13 nucleotides agree with TRDD3. Germline CDR1 and CDR2: GEAIGNYY and EKD. The CDR3 has 16 amino acids. Trimming at V came to 3 bases and at J to 5 bases, leaving 8 bases not matched to a gene. CDR3 sequence reads: CACDALLGDTPDKLIF. The CDR3 DNA is TGTGCCTGTGACGCCTTACTGGGGGATACGCCTGATAAACTCATCTTT.

This clone was observed many times. The chain has TRDV2 and TRDJ1, with D possibly being TRDD3 (5 bases). The CDR3 runs to 18 residues. CDR1 is GEAIGNYY, CDR2 EKD, per germline. Trimming shortened V by 3 bases and J by 0 bases, and 22 bases separated the two germline ends. As DNA, the CDR3 is TGTGCCTGTGACGCGGTGGCGGGCCAAGGGGGGTACACCGATAAACTCATCTTT. It is translated as CACDAVAGQGGYTDKLIF.

Turning to this clone: The protein held in TCRdb is that of a much larger clone and does not match this DNA's translation at residue 4, likely because of a read error; the protein shown is translated from the DNA. The V gene is TRDV2, the J gene TRDJ1; 10 bases agree with TRDD3. The germline V gene encodes CDR1 GEAIGNYY and CDR2 EKD. The CDR3 loop spans 19 amino acids. CDR3 residues: CACNTVGRTGGLHTDKLIF. CDR3 in DNA: TGTGCCTGTAACACCGTAGGGCGTACTGGGGGATTGCACACCGATAAACTCATCTTT.

Remarks on this clone: TCRdb's listed protein matches a much larger clone and diverges from this DNA's translation at residue 9, likely through a read error; the protein shown comes from the DNA. The chain links TRDV2 to TRDJ1; D is perhaps TRDD3 (6 bases). The CDR3 spans 16 residues. The V and J ends lost 4 bases and 4 bases respectively, with 21 bases between them. Germline V gives CDR1 GEAIGNYY, CDR2 EKD. Written as DNA, the CDR3 is TGTGCCTGTGATCCTGTTGGGGGGACCAAGGACGATAAACTCATCTTT. Residues: CACDPVGGTKDDKLIF.

This clone appeared once. For the J gene the call is TRDJ1; the V gene lacks a call; the listed D gene, TRDD3, was not tested against the DNA. The length of the CDR3 is 17 residues. CDR3: CALGNAGENRYTDKLIF. The CDR3 DNA reads as TGTGCTCTTGGGAACGCTGGGGAGAACAGGTACACCGATAAACTCATCTTT.

The sample holds many counts of this clone. This sequence is one base from a far larger clone and is likely a read error. At the DNA level, this CDR3 is encoded by other sequences in the same sample as well. V usage is TRDV2 and J usage is TRDJ1; 7 nucleotides line up with TRDD3. Germline V CDR1 and CDR2: GEAIGNYY, EKD. The junction had 12 bases not matched to a gene; V was cut back by 5 bases and J by 4 bases. This CDR3 has 15 amino acids. CDR3 DNA sequence: TGTGCCTGTGCCCAACTAGGGGATAGGGACGATAAACTCATCTTT. It translates to CACAQLGDRDDKLIF.

This clone occurred many times. The protein in TCRdb stems from a much larger clone and differs at residue 4 from this DNA's translation, likely a read error; here the protein is translated from the DNA. The chain uses TRDV2 and TRDJ1, with TRDD3 matching over 12 bases. Germline V gene data show CDR1 as GEAIGNYY and CDR2 as EKD. The V and J ends lost 5 bases and 3 bases, in that order; junction bases with no gene match: 9. The CDR3 is 16 residues long. CDR3 loop: CACVKLGDTQADKLIF. CDR3 DNA: TGTGCCTGTGTCAAGCTGGGGGATACGCAGGCCGATAAACTCATCTTT.

This clone showed up just a few times. The TCRdb protein comes from a much larger clone and disagrees with this DNA's translation at residue 11, likely due to a read error; the protein given here is derived from the DNA. V is TRDV2 and J is TRDJ1; 12 bases agree with TRDD3. Germline loops: CDR1 GEAIGNYY, CDR2 EKD. This CDR3 is 15 amino acids long. The junction had 5 bases not matched to a gene; V was cut back by 0 bases and J by 7 bases. CDR3 loop: CACDTVSGGYGKLIF. DNA of the CDR3: TGTGCCTGTGACACCGTTTCTGGGGGATACGGTAAACTCATCTTT.